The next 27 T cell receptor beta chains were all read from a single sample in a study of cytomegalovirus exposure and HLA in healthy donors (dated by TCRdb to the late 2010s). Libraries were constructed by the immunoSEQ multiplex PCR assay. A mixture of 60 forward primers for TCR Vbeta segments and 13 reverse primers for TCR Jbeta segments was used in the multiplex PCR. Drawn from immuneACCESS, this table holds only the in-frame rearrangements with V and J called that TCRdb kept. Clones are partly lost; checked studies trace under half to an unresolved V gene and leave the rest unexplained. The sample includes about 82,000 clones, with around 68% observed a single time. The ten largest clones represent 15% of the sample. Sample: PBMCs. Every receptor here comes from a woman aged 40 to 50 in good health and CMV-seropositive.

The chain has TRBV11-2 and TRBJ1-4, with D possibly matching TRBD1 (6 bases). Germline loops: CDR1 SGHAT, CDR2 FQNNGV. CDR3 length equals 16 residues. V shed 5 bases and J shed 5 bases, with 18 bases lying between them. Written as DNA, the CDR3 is TGTGCCAGCAGCCAACGAGGCAGGGGTAGGAATGAAAAACTGTTTTTT. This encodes CASSQRGRGRNEKLFF.

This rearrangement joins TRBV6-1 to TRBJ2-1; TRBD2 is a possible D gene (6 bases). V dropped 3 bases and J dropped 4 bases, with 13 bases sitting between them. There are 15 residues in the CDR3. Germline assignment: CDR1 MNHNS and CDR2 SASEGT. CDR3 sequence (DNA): TGTGCCAGCAGTGACCCGCCGGAGGGGTACAATGAGCAGTTCTTC. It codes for CASSDPPEGYNEQFF.

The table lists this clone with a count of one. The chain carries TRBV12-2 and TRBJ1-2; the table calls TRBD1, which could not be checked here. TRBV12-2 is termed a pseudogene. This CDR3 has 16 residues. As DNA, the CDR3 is TGTGCAAGTCGCTTAGGGAGGGACAGGGCTAACTATGGCTACACCTTC. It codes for CASRLGRDRANYGYTF.

CDR3: CASRPGLAGLYDTGELFF. CDR3 DNA: TGTGCCAGCAGACCCGGACTAGCGGGGCTTTATGATACCGGGGAGCTGTTTTTT. The rearrangement uses TRBV27 and TRBJ2-2; 12 bases match TRBD2. The trim removed 6 bases at V and 5 bases at J, leaving 13 bases unmatched. The length of the CDR3 is 18 residues. The V gene's germline CDR1 is MNHEY and CDR2 SMNVEV (reference sequence).

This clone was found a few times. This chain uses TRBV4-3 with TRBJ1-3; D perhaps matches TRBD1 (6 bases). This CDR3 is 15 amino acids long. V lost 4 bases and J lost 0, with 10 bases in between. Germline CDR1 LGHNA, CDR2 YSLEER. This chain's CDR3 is CASSPTTGSGNTIYF. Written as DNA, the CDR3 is TGCGCCAGCAGCCCTACGACAGGCTCTGGAAACACCATATATTTT.

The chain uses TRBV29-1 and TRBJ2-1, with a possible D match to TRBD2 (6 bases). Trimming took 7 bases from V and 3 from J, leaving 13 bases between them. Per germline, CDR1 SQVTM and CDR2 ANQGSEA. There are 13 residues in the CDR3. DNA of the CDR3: TGCAGCGCCGAGGGAGGACTCTACAATGAGCAGTTCTTC. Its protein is CSAEGGLYNEQFF.

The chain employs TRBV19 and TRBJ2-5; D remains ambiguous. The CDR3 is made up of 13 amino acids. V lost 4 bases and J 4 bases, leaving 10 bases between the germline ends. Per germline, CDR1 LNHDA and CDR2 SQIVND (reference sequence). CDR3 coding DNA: TGTGCCAGTAGTAAAGTTCGAGGAGAGACCCAGTACTTC. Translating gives CASSKVRGETQYF.

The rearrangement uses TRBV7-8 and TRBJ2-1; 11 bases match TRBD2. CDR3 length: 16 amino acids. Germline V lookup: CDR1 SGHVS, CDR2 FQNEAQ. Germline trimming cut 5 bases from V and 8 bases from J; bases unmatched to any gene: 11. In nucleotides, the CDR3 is TGTGCCAGCAGCGGACCTAGCGGGGGGCCGGGCCATGAGCAGTTCTTC. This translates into CASSGPSGGPGHEQFF.

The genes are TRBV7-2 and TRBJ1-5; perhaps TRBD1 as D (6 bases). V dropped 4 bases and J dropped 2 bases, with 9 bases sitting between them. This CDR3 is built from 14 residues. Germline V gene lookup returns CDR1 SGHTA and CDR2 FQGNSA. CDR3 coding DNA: TGTGCCAGCAGCTCGGGACACCGCAATCAGCCCCAGCATTTT. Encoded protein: CASSSGHRNQPQHF.

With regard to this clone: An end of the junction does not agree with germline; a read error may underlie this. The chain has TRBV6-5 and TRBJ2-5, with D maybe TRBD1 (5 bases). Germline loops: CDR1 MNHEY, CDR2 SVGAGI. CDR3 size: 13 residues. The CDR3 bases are TGTGCCAGCAGTTACCACGAAAGGGGTTTGTTGGACTTC. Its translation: CASSYHERGLLDF.

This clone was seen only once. CDR3 sequence (DNA): TGCGCCAGCAGCTTACCGGGACTAGCGACCACAGATACGCAGTATTTT. Translated, it gives CASSLPGLATTDTQYF. The chain combines TRBV5-1 with TRBJ2-3, with 10 bases fitting TRBD2. Unmatched junction bases numbered 5, after V lost 2 bases and J lost 2 bases. The CDR3 covers 16 residues. The germline V gene encodes CDR1 SGHRS and CDR2 YFSETQ.

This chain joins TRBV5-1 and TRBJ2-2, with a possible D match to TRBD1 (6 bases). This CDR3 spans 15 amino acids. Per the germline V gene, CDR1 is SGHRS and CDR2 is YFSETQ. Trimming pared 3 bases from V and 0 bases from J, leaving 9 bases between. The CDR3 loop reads CASSYRQANTGELFF. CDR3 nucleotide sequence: TGCGCCAGCAGCTATCGACAGGCGAACACCGGGGAGCTGTTTTTT.

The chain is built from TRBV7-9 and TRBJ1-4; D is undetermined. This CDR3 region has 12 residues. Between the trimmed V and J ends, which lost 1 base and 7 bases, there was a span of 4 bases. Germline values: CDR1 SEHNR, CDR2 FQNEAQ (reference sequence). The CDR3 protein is CASSLVREKLFF. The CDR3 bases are TGTGCCAGCAGCTTAGTCCGTGAAAAACTGTTTTTT.

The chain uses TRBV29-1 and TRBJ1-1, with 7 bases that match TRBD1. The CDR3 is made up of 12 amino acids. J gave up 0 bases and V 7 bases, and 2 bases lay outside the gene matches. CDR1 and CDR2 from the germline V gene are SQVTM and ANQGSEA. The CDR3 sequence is CSEGQLNTEAFF. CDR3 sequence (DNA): TGCAGCGAGGGACAGTTGAACACTGAAGCTTTCTTT.

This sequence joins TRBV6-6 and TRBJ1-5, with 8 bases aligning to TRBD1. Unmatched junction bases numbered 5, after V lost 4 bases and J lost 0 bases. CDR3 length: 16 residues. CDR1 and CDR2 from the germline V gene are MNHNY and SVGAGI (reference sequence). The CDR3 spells CASSLLTGDSNQPQHF. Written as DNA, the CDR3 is TGTGCCAGCAGTTTATTGACAGGGGATAGCAATCAGCCCCAGCATTTT.

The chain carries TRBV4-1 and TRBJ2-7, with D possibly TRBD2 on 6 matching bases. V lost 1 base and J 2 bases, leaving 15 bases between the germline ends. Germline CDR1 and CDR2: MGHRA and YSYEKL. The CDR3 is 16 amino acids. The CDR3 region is CASSQGTGQRAYEQYF. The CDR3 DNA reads TGCGCCAGCAGCCAAGGAACGGGTCAGCGGGCCTACGAGCAGTACTTC.

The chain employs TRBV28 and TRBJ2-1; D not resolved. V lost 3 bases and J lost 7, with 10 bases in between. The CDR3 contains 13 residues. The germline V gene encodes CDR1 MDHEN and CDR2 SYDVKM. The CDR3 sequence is CASSFVARNEQFF. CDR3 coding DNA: TGTGCCAGCAGTTTCGTTGCGAGGAATGAGCAGTTCTTC.

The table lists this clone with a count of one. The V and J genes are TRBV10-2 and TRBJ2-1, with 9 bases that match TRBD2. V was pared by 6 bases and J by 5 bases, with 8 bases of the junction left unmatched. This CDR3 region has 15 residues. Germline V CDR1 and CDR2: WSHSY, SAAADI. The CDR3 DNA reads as TGCGCCAGCAGATACGCGGGAGGGCCACACAATGAGCAGTTCTTC. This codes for CASRYAGGPHNEQFF.

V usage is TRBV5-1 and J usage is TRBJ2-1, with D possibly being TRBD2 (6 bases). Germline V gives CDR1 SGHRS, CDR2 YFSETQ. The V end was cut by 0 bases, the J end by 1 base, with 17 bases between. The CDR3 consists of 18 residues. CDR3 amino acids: CASSLGPGTSRSYNEQFF. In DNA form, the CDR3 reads TGCGCCAGCAGCTTGGGCCCAGGGACTTCGAGGTCCTACAATGAGCAGTTCTTC.

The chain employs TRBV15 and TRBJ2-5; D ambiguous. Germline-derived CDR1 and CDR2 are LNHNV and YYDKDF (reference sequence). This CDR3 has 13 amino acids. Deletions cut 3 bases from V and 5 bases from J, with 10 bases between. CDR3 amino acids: CATSRDRVETQYF. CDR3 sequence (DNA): TGTGCCACCAGCAGGGATCGGGTGGAGACCCAGTACTTC.

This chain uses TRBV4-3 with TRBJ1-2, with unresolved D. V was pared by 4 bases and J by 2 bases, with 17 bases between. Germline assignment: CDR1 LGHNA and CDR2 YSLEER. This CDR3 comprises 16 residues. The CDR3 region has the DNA TGCGCCAGCAGCCGCTCGAGCTCGACGGAGAACTATGGCTACACCTTC. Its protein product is CASSRSSSTENYGYTF.

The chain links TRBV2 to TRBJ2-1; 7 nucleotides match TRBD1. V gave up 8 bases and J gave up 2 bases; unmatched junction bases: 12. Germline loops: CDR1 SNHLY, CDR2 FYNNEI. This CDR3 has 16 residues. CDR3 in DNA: TGTGCCAGCTCAGACCGGGACAGCCAAACCTACAATGAGCAGTTCTTC. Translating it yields CASSDRDSQTYNEQFF.

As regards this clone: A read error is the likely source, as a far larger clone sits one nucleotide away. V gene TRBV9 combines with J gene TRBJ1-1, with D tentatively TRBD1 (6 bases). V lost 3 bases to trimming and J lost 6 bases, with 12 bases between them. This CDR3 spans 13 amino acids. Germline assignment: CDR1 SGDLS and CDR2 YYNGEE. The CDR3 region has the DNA TGTGCCAGCAGCGCAGGGGACGGCTCTGAAGCTTTCTTT. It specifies CASSAGDGSEAFF.

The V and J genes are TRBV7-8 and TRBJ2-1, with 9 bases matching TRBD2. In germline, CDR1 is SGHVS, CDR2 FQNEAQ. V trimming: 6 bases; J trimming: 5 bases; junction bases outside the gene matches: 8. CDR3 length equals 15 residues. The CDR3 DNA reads TGTGCCAGCAGTTCGAGACTAGCGGCCAACAATGAGCAGTTCTTC. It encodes CASSSRLAANNEQFF.

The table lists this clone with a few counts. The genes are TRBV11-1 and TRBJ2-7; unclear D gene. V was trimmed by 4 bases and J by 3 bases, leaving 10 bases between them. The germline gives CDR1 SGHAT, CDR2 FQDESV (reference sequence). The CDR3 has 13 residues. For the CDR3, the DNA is TGTGCCAGCAGCTACCGAGCCGGCTACGAGCAGTACTTC. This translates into CASSYRAGYEQYF.

The CDR3 bases are TGTGCCAGCAGAGCCGGACTAGCGGGAGCCCAAGAGACCCAGTACTTC. The encoded protein is CASRAGLAGAQETQYF. The chain recombines TRBV6-4 with TRBJ2-5; the match to TRBD2 covers 13 bases. The V segment lost 6 bases and the J segment 1 base; nucleotides outside the gene matches: 5. This CDR3 is built from 16 residues. In germline, CDR1 is MRHNA, CDR2 SNTAGT.

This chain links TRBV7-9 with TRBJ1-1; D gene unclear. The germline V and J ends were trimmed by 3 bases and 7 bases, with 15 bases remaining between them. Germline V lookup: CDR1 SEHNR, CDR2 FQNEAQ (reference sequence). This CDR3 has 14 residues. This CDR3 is CASSFGGRRSEAFF. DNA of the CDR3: TGTGCCAGCAGCTTTGGTGGGAGACGCAGTGAAGCTTTCTTT.